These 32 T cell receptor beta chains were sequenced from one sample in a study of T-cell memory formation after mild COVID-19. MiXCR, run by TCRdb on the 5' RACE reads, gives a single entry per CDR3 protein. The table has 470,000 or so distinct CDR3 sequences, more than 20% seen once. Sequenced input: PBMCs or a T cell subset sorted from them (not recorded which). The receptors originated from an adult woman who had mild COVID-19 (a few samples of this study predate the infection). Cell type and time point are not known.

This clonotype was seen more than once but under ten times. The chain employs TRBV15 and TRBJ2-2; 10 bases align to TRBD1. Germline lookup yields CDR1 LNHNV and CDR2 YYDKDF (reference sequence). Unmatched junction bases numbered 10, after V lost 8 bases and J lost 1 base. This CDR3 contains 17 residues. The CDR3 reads CATADRGTIVNTGELFF. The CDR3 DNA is TGTGCCACCGCGGACAGGGGGACTATTGTGAACACCGGGGAGCTGTTTTTT.

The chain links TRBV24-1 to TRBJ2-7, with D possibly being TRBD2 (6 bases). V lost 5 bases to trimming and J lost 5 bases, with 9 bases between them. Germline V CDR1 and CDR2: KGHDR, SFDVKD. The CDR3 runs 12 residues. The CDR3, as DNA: TGTGCCACCAGTGTATCGGGGGACGAGCAGTACTTC. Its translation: CATSVSGDEQYF.

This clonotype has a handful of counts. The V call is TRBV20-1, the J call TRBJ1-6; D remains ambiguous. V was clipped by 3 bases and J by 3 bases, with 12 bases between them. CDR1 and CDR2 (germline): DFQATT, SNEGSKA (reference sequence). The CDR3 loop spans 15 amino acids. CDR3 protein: CSASLPGYYNSPLHF. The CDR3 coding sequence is TGCAGTGCTAGTCTACCGGGGTACTATAATTCACCCCTCCACTTT.

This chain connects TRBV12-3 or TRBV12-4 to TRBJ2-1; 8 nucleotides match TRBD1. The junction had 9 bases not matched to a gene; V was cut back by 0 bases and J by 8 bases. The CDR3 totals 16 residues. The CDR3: CASSLARGQGGYEQFF. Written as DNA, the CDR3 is TGTGCCAGCAGTTTAGCCCGAGGACAGGGAGGCTATGAGCAGTTCTTC.

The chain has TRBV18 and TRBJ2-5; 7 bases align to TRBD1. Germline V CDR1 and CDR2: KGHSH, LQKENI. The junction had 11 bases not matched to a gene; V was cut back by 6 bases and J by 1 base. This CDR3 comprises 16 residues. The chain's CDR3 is CASSYLVGTVQETQYF. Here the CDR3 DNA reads TGTGCCAGCTCCTACTTGGTGGGGACAGTCCAAGAGACCCAGTACTTC.

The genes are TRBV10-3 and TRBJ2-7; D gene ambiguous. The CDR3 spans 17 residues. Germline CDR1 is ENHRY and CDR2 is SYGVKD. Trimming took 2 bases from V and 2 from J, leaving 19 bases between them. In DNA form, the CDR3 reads TGTGCCATCAGTGAGCCGGCCATAGCAAAGGGTGCCTACGAGCAGTACTTC. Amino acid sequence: CAISEPAIAKGAYEQYF.

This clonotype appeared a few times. This chain's CDR3 is CAWGPGQAIDEQYF. The DNA of the CDR3 is TGTGCCTGGGGACCGGGACAGGCTATCGACGAGCAGTACTTC. The chain joins TRBV30 to TRBJ2-7, with TRBD1 identical over 8 bases. CDR3 size: 14 residues. V was pared by 5 bases and J by 5 bases, with 11 bases of the junction left unmatched. Germline loops: CDR1 GTSNPN, CDR2 SVGIG (reference sequence).

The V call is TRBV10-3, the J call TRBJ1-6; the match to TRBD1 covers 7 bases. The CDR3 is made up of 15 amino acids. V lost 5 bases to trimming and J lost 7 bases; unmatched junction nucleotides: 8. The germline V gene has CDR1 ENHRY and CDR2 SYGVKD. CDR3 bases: TGTGCCATCAGTTCTGGGACAGTTTTAAATTCACCCCTCCACTTT. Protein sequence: CAISSGTVLNSPLHF.

The CDR3 DNA reads as TGTGCCAGCAGCCCATCCGGGGGGGATACCGGGGAGCTGTTTTTT. Translating it yields CASSPSGGDTGELFF. The chain links TRBV9 to TRBJ2-2, with 8 bases that match TRBD2. The CDR3 loop spans 15 amino acids. The junction had 7 bases not matched to a gene; V was cut back by 4 bases and J by 5 bases. Per the germline V gene, CDR1 is SGDLS and CDR2 is YYNGEE.

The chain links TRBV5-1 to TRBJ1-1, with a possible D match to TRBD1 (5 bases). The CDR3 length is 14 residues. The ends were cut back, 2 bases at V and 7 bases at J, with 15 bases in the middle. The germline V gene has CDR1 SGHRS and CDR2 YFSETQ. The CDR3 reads CASSFETAPGEAFF. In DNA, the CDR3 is TGCGCCAGCAGCTTCGAGACAGCTCCTGGTGAAGCTTTCTTT.

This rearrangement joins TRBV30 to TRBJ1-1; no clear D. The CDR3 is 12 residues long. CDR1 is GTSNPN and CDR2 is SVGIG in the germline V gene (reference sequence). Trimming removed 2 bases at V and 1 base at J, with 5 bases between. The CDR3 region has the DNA TGTGCCTGGAGTCTGACGAACACTGAAGCTTTCTTT. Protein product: CAWSLTNTEAFF.

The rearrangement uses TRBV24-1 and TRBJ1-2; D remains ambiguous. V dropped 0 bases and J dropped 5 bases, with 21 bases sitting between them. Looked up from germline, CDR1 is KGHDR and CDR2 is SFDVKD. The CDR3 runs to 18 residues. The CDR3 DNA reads TGTGCCACCAGTGATTTGAGAACAGCCCCCCTCGGGTCTTATGGCTACACCTTC. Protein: CATSDLRTAPLGSYGYTF.

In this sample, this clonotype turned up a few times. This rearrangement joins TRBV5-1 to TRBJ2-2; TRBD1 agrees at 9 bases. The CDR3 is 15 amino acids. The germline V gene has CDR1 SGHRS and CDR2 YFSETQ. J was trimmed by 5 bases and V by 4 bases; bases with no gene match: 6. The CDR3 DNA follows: TGCGCCAGCAGCACGGACAGGGGATTGACCGGGGAGCTGTTTTTT. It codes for CASSTDRGLTGELFF.

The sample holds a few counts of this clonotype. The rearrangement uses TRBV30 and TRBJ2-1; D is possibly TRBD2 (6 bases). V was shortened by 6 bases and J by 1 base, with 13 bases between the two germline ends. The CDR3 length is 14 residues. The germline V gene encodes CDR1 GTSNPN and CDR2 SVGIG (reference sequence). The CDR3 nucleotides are TGTGCCTGTAACCAACGGGAGTCCTACAATGAGCAGTTCTTC. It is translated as CACNQRESYNEQFF.

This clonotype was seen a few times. The CDR3 region is CATSRRSTDTQYF. In DNA, the CDR3 is TGTGCCACCAGCAGACGGAGCACAGATACGCAGTATTTT. The chain joins TRBV15 to TRBJ2-3; D ambiguous. With 2 bases removed from V and 0 bases from J, the gap between germline ends came to 3 bases. Germline V CDR1 and CDR2: LNHNV, YYDKDF (reference sequence). The CDR3 sequence is 13 residues long.

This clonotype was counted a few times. CDR3 bases: TGCAGTGTTCCCAGCGGGACCGGGGAGCTGTTTTTT. Its translation: CSVPSGTGELFF. The chain recombines TRBV20-1 with TRBJ2-2; the D gene is possibly TRBD2 (6 bases). The CDR3 length is 12 residues. Germline V gene lookup returns CDR1 DFQATT and CDR2 SNEGSKA (reference sequence). V was clipped by 7 bases and J by 5 bases, with 11 bases between them.

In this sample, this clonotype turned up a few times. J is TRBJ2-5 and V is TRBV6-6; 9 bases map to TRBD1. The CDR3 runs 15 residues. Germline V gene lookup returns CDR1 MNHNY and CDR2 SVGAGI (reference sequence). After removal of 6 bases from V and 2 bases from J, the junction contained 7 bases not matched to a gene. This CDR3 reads CASSGQGRGQETQYF. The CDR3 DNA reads TGTGCCAGCAGCGGACAGGGGCGTGGGCAAGAGACCCAGTACTTC.

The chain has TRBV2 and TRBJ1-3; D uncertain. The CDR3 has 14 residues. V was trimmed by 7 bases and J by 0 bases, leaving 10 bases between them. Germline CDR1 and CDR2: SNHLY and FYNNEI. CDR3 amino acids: CASTWQDSGNTIYF. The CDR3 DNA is TGTGCCAGCACGTGGCAGGACTCTGGAAACACCATATATTTT.

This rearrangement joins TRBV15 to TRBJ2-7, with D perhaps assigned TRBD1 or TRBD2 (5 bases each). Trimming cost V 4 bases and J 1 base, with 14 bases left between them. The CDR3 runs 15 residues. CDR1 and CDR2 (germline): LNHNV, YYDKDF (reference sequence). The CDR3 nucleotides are TGTGCCACCAGCACCGTCGGGGCCTGGTCCTACGAGCAGTACTTC. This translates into CATSTVGAWSYEQYF.

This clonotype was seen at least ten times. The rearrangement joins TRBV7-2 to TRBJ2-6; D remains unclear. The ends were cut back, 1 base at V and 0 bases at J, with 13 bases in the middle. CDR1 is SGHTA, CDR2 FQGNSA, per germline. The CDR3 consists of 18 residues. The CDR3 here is CASSLDDWISSGANVLTF. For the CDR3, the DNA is TGTGCCAGCAGCTTAGATGATTGGATTAGCTCTGGGGCCAACGTCCTGACTTTC.

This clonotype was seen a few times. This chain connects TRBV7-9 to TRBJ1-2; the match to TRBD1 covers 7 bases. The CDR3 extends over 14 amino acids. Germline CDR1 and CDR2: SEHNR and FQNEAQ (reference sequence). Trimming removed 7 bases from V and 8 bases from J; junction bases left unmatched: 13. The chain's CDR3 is CASTPRGLAAGYTF. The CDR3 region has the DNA TGTGCCAGCACTCCAAGGGGGCTCGCGGCCGGCTACACCTTC.

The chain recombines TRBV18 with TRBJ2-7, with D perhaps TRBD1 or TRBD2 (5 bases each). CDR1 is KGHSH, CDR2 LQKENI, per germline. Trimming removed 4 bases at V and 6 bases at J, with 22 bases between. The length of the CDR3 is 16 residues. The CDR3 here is CASSLKPLRDRPEQYF. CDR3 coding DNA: TGTGCCAGCTCACTTAAACCCCTCCGGGACCGACCCGAGCAGTACTTC. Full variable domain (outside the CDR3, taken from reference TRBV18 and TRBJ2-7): NAGVMQNPRHLVRRRGQEARLRCSPMKGHSHVYWYRQLPEEGLKFMVYLQKENIIDESGMPKERFSAEFPKEGPSILRIQQVVRGDSAAYFCASSLKPLRDRPEQYFGPGTRLTVT.

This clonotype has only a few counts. The CDR3 here is CASRAGQGNNEQFF. CDR3 bases: TGCGCCAGCAGAGCGGGACAGGGTAACAATGAGCAGTTCTTC. The chain links TRBV5-1 to TRBJ2-1; TRBD1 matches at 9 bases. Germline CDR1 SGHRS, CDR2 YFSETQ. V trimming: 5 bases; J trimming: 5 bases; junction bases outside the gene matches: 5. This CDR3 contains 14 residues.

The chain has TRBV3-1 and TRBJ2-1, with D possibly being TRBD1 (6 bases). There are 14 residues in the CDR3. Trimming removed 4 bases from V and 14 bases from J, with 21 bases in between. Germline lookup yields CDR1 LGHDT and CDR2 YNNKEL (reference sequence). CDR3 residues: CASSPRTVWGFKFF. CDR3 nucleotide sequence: TGTGCCAGCAGCCCGAGGACAGTGTGGGGGTTTAAGTTCTTC.

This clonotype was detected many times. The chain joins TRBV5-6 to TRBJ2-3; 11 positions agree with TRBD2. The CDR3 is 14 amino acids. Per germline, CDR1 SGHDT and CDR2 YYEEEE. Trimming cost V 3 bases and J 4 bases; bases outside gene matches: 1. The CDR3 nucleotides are TGTGCCAGCAGCTCGGGACTAGCGGCAGATACGCAGTATTTT. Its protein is CASSSGLAADTQYF.

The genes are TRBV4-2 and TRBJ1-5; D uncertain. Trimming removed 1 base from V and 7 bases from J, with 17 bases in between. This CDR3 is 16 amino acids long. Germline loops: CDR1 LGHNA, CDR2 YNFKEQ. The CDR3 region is CASSQVGGLEGQPQHF. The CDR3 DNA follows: TGTGCCAGCAGCCAAGTCGGAGGGCTAGAGGGCCAGCCCCAGCATTTT.

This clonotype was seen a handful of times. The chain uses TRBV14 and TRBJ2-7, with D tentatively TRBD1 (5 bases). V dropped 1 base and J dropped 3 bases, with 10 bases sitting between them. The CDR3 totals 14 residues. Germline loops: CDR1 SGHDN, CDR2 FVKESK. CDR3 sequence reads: CASSQAQGFYEQYF. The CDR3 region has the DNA TGTGCCAGCAGCCAAGCCCAGGGTTTCTACGAGCAGTACTTC.

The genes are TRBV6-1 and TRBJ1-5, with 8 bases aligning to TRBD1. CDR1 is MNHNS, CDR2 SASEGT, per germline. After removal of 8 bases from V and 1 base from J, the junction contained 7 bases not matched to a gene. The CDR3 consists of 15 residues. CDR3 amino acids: CASGYRGSSNQPQHF. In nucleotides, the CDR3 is TGTGCCAGCGGGTACAGGGGGTCGAGCAATCAGCCCCAGCATTTT.

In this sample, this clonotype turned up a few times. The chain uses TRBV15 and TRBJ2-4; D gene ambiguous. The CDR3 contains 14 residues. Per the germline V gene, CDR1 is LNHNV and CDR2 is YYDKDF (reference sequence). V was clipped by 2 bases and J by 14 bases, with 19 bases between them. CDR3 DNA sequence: TGTGCCACCAGCAGAAATCTTTCCCCTCAGGCTGAGTACTTC. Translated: CATSRNLSPQAEYF.

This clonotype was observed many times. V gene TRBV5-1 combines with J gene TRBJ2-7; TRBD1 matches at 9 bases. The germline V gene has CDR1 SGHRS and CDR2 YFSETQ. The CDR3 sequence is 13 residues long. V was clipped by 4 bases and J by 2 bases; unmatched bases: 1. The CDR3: CASSRDRAYEQYF. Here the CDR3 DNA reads TGCGCCAGCAGCCGGGACAGGGCCTACGAGCAGTACTTC.

For the CDR3, the DNA is TGTGCCAGCAGTGGAGGAGGGGCGGTTGGAGAGACCCAGTACTTC. This gives the protein CASSGGGAVGETQYF. The chain has TRBV6-4 and TRBJ2-5; D may be TRBD2 (6 bases). Germline-derived CDR1 and CDR2 are MRHNA and SNTAGT. The V gene lost 4 bases and the J gene lost 4 bases, with 16 bases spanning the gap. The CDR3 runs 15 residues.

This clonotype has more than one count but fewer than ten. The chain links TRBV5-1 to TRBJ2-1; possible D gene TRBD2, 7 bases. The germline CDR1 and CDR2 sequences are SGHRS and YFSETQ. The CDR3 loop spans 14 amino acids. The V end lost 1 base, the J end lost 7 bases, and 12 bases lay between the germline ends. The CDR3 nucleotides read TGCGCCAGCAGCTTGATCGGGGGGACAAATGAGCAGTTCTTC. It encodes CASSLIGGTNEQFF.